These 17 T cell receptor beta chains came from one sample sequenced in a study of T cells in Graves' hyperthyroidism and ophthalmopathy (dated by TCRdb to the late 2010s). The library was obtained by multiplex PCR. The instrument given in TCRdb is Illumina HiSeq 2000. The TCR beta CDR3 regions were amplified from RNA transcripts. The first round of RT-PCR for the TCR CDR3 was performed with the HTBI primer set and the Qiagen OneStep RT-PCR kit. TCRdb's own reprocessing of the public reads used fastp at Q25 and MiXCR and kept productive beta chains. Rows with a matching CDR3 protein are joined into one entry that keeps the most common DNA and genes. Here the sample has fewer than 450,000 distinct CDR3 sequences; about a sixth occur a single time. Around a third of the sample comes from the top ten. The sample was blood. Receptors originate from a woman aged 25 to 39 with Graves' hyperthyroidism that later progressed to Graves' ophthalmopathy.

The chain carries TRBV4-1 and TRBJ2-7; tentatively, D is TRBD1 (7 bases). Germline V lookup: CDR1 MGHRA, CDR2 YSYEKL. Trimming removed 3 bases at V and 0 bases at J, with 12 bases between. The CDR3 spans 15 residues. The CDR3 reads CASSQRDSPSYEQYF. In DNA form, the CDR3 reads TGCGCCAGCAGCCAGCGGGACAGCCCCTCCTACGAGCAGTACTTC.

V usage is TRBV5-4 and J usage is TRBJ1-6; D might be TRBD1 (6 bases). The length of the CDR3 is 16 residues. Deletions cut 3 bases from V and 7 bases from J, with 17 bases between. CDR1 and CDR2 from the germline V gene are SGHNT and YYREEE (reference sequence). CDR3 nucleotides: TGTGCCAGCAGCTCCGGCACCACAGGGTCAAATTCACCCCTCCACTTT. This encodes CASSSGTTGSNSPLHF. The full variable domain, its missing parts supplied by reference TRBV5-4 and TRBJ1-6, is ETGVTQSPTHLIKTRGQQVTLRCSSQSGHNTVSWYQQALGQGPQFIFQYYREEENGRGNFPPRFSGLQFPNYSSELNVNALELDDSALYLCASSSGTTGSNSPLHFGNGTRLTVT.

V usage is TRBV6-1 and J usage is TRBJ2-7, with TRBD2 matching over 8 bases. Germline CDR1 and CDR2: MNHNS and SASEGT. The CDR3 loop spans 14 amino acids. Trimming at V came to 4 bases and at J to 2 bases, leaving 4 bases not matched to a gene. CDR3: CASSVGTRPYEQYF. The CDR3 coding sequence is TGTGCCAGCAGTGTTGGGACTAGGCCCTACGAGCAGTACTTC.

This clonotype turned up a few times. This sequence joins TRBV20-1 and TRBJ2-1; D is uncertain. Looked up from germline, CDR1 is DFQATT and CDR2 is SNEGSKA (reference sequence). The CDR3 is made up of 17 amino acids. The V and J ends lost 0 bases and 4 bases respectively, with 19 bases between them. The CDR3 nucleotides read TGCAGTGCTAGAGATATCCCAGAGAGCCCGGAGTACAATGAGCAGTTCTTC. Translation: CSARDIPESPEYNEQFF.

The chain employs TRBV2 and TRBJ1-4; D is possibly TRBD1 (5 bases). The CDR3 consists of 16 residues. Per the germline V gene, CDR1 is SNHLY and CDR2 is FYNNEI. V lost 5 bases to trimming and J lost 7 bases, with 20 bases between them. CDR3: CASSLTWPGDSEKLFF. CDR3 coding DNA: TGTGCCAGCAGTTTAACTTGGCCGGGGGATAGTGAAAAACTGTTTTTT.

The V call is TRBV7-9, the J call TRBJ1-3; the D gene is possibly TRBD1 (6 bases). Per the germline V gene, CDR1 is SEHNR and CDR2 is FQNEAQ (reference sequence). Trimming removed 5 bases at V and 4 bases at J, with 12 bases between. The CDR3 runs to 14 residues. CDR3: CASSPDSEGNTIYF. Written as DNA, the CDR3 is TGTGCCAGCAGCCCGGACAGCGAAGGAAACACCATATATTTT.

Many counts were recorded for this clonotype. The J gene is TRBJ1-5, the V gene TRBV10-2, with 7 bases aligning to TRBD1. V was pared by 2 bases and J by 2 bases, with 9 bases of the junction left unmatched. The CDR3 has 17 amino acids. CDR1 is WSHSY and CDR2 is SAAADI in the germline V gene. The CDR3 sequence: CASSERRVDRGNQPQHF. As DNA, the CDR3 is TGCGCCAGCAGTGAGAGGCGGGTTGACAGGGGCAATCAGCCCCAGCATTTT.

Many counts were recorded for this clonotype. The rearrangement links TRBV5-5 to TRBJ2-2, with unresolved D. V lost 0 bases and J 0 bases, leaving 3 bases between the germline ends. The CDR3 is made up of 14 amino acids. Looked up from germline, CDR1 is SGHKS and CDR2 is YYEKEE (reference sequence). The chain's CDR3 is CASSLVSNTGELFF. CDR3 bases: TGTGCCAGCAGCTTGGTCTCGAACACCGGGGAGCTGTTTTTT.

This clonotype has a count of ten or more. The chain has TRBV10-3 and TRBJ2-7, with D possibly being TRBD1 (6 bases). CDR1 and CDR2 from the germline V gene are ENHRY and SYGVKD. The CDR3 loop spans 16 amino acids. Trimming took off 0 bases at V and 3 bases at J, with 15 bases between the two ends. The CDR3 DNA sequence: TGTGCCATCAGTGAGTCACATGCCGGGACAAGCTACGAGCAGTACTTC. Protein sequence: CAISESHAGTSYEQYF.

This clonotype was counted ten times or more. The J gene is TRBJ2-3, the V gene TRBV2; no firm D call. With 6 bases removed from V and 2 bases from J, the gap between germline ends came to 3 bases. The CDR3 is made up of 11 amino acids. Germline V lookup: CDR1 SNHLY, CDR2 FYNNEI. CDR3 sequence reads: CASRPTDTQYF. CDR3 DNA sequence: TGTGCCAGCAGGCCCACAGATACGCAGTATTTT.

The sample holds many counts of this clonotype. The chain combines TRBV18 with TRBJ2-5, with D perhaps given as TRBD1 or TRBD2 (5 bases each). V lost 3 bases, J lost 5 bases, and 10 bases lay in between. The CDR3 length is 13 residues. Germline assignment: CDR1 KGHSH and CDR2 LQKENI. CDR3 coding DNA: TGTGCCAGCTCACCGGTTGAGGGGGAGACCCAGTACTTC. Its translation: CASSPVEGETQYF.

In its sample, this clonotype was seen many times. This chain joins TRBV6-5 and TRBJ1-1; 9 nucleotides match TRBD1. The CDR3 length is 15 residues. Germline V CDR1 and CDR2: MNHEY, SVGAGI. V lost 0 bases and J lost 4; bases outside the gene matches: 3. CDR3 sequence: CASSYSTGGSTEAFF. CDR3 nucleotides: TGTGCCAGCAGTTACTCGACAGGGGGGTCCACTGAAGCTTTCTTT.

The V and J genes are TRBV20-1 and TRBJ2-1, with 9 bases identical to TRBD2. The CDR3 spans 16 residues. The germline V gene encodes CDR1 DFQATT and CDR2 SNEGSKA (reference sequence). Trimming at V came to 3 bases and at J to 5 bases, leaving 11 bases not matched to a gene. CDR3 sequence (DNA): TGCAGTGCTAGGCCTCTGCTAGCGGGGCCGAACAATGAGCAGTTCTTC. It specifies CSARPLLAGPNNEQFF.

This clonotype was observed many times. CDR3 nucleotides: TGTGCCAGCAGCTTAGCGACTTTTTTTTCACAGGGGGCTAGCACTGAAGCTTTCTTT. Translated: CASSLATFFSQGASTEAFF. This sequence joins TRBV7-8 and TRBJ1-1, with 9 bases aligning to TRBD1. The trim removed 0 bases at V and 4 bases at J, leaving 15 bases unmatched. This CDR3 is 19 amino acids long. Germline CDR1 is SGHVS and CDR2 is FQNEAQ.

This clonotype was detected many times. The chain recombines TRBV2 with TRBJ2-1, with D maybe TRBD2 (6 bases). Germline V gives CDR1 SNHLY, CDR2 FYNNEI. Trimming cost V 1 base and J 5 bases, with 12 bases left between them. The CDR3 sequence is 15 residues long. CDR3: CASSEGRGSHNEQFF. The CDR3 DNA follows: TGTGCCAGCAGTGAAGGGAGGGGAAGTCACAATGAGCAGTTCTTC.

The chain joins TRBV5-1 to TRBJ1-2; D is possibly TRBD1 (6 bases). CDR3 size: 17 residues. V dropped 4 bases and J dropped 1 base, with 20 bases sitting between them. Germline lookup yields CDR1 SGHRS and CDR2 YFSETQ. The CDR3 spells CASSLQGSRTVNYGYTF. CDR3 coding DNA: TGCGCCAGCAGCCTACAAGGGTCGCGGACAGTTAACTATGGCTACACCTTC.

This clonotype has a count of ten or more. The chain employs TRBV2 and TRBJ1-2; 9 positions agree with TRBD1. This CDR3 spans 13 amino acids. V lost 7 bases to trimming and J lost 5 bases; unmatched junction nucleotides: 5. From germline, CDR1 is SNHLY and CDR2 FYNNEI. The CDR3 DNA follows: TGTGCCAGCACCAGGGACAGGGATTATGGCTACACCTTC. This sequence encodes CASTRDRDYGYTF. The full variable domain, rest sourced from reference TRBV2 and TRBJ1-2, is EPEVTQTPSHQVTQMGQEVILRCVPISNHLYFYWYRQILGQKVEFLVSFYNNEISEKSEIFDDQFSVERPDGSNFTLKIRSTKLEDSAMYFCASTRDRDYGYTFGSGTRLTVV.